One sample yielded the 30 T cell receptor beta chains listed below, sequenced in a study of blood T cell repertoires in COVID-19. The repertoire was sequenced with immunoSEQ multiplex PCR; TCRdb's copy has only in-frame clones and lacks some. The sample yields 150,000 to 200,000 clones, 85% seen once. Sequenced: peripheral blood. These receptors were collected from a human donor with acute or convalescent COVID-19. The donor label of this sample is uncertain.

The genes are TRBV3-1 (or the pseudogene TRBV3-2) and TRBJ2-1; TRBD2 matches 11 bases. Germline values: CDR1 LGHDT, CDR2 YNNKEL (reference sequence). There are 14 residues in the CDR3. J was trimmed by 9 bases and V by 2 bases; bases with no gene match: 3. CDR3 sequence: CASSQWTSGSEQFF. The CDR3 DNA is TGTGCCAGCAGCCAATGGACTAGCGGGTCTGAGCAGTTCTTC.

On this clone: At one boundary the junction diverges from the germline segment, which might be a read error. The rearrangement uses TRBV24-1 and TRBJ2-1; a possible D gene is TRBD2 (7 bases). The germline V gene encodes CDR1 KGHDR and CDR2 SFDVKD. The CDR3 is made up of 17 amino acids. The CDR3 is CTTSDPSSGGLFYEQFF. In nucleotides, the CDR3 is TGTACCACCAGTGATCCCTCGTCGGGGGGCTTGTTTTATGAGCAGTTCTTC.

The V call is TRBV3-1 (or the pseudogene TRBV3-2), the J call TRBJ2-5; 13 nucleotides align to TRBD2. The CDR3 has 16 amino acids. The trim removed 5 bases at V and 4 bases at J, leaving 7 bases unmatched. The germline gives CDR1 LGHDT, CDR2 YNNKEL (reference sequence). The CDR3 DNA reads as TGTGCCAGCAGCTTTATACTAGCGGGGGGGAGAGAGACCCAGTACTTC. Protein: CASSFILAGGRETQYF.

V is TRBV11-2 and J is TRBJ2-2, with TRBD1 matching 8 bases. Germline-derived CDR1 and CDR2 are SGHAT and FQNNGV. CDR3 length: 17 residues. Germline trimming cut 5 bases from V and 7 bases from J; bases unmatched to any gene: 15. The CDR3 reads CASSARRGRGRIGELFF. The CDR3 nucleotides are TGTGCCAGCAGCGCCCGGCGCGGCAGGGGGCGAATCGGGGAGCTGTTTTTT.

The chain joins TRBV3-1 (or the pseudogene TRBV3-2) to TRBJ2-6; maybe TRBD1 (6 bases). This CDR3 contains 16 residues. The germline V and J ends were trimmed by 7 bases and 2 bases, with 15 bases remaining between them. CDR1 and CDR2 (germline): LGHDT, YNNKEL (reference sequence). The CDR3 loop is CASTPNHRAGANVLTF. CDR3 in DNA: TGTGCCAGCACGCCAAATCACAGGGCTGGGGCCAACGTCCTGACTTTC.

This sequence joins TRBV7-2 and TRBJ1-1, with D hard to call. The CDR3 consists of 13 residues. Germline V CDR1 and CDR2: SGHTA, FQGNSA. Trimming removed 0 bases at V and 7 bases at J, with 9 bases between. This chain's CDR3 is CASSLALGSEAFF. The CDR3 bases are TGTGCCAGCAGCTTAGCGCTGGGGAGTGAAGCTTTCTTT.

This clone appeared a single time. The rearrangement joins TRBV28 to TRBJ1-5; D unclear. The CDR3 is made up of 17 amino acids. V was clipped by 6 bases and J by 5 bases, with 23 bases between them. Germline CDR1 and CDR2: MDHEN and SYDVKM. CDR3 sequence reads: CASSSSWVGRNYQPQHF. The CDR3 DNA sequence: TGTGCCAGCAGCTCCAGCTGGGTGGGCCGAAATTATCAGCCCCAGCATTTT. The full variable domain, with the rest looked up from reference TRBV28 and TRBJ1-5, is DVKVTQSSRYLVKRTGEKVFLECVQDMDHENMFWYRQDPGLGLRLIYFSYDVKMKEKGDIPEGYSVSREKKERFSLILESASTNQTSMYLCASSSSWVGRNYQPQHFGDGTRLSIL.

This clone has just one count. The rearrangement uses TRBV18 and TRBJ1-4; TRBD1 agrees at 9 bases. Germline V gene data show CDR1 as KGHSH and CDR2 as LQKENI. V was clipped by 4 bases and J by 3 bases; unmatched bases: 12. The CDR3 covers 18 residues. The CDR3, as DNA: TGTGCCAGCTCACTTCTAAGGACAGGGGAATTCTCTAATGAAAAACTGTTTTTT. It codes for CASSLLRTGEFSNEKLFF.

This chain joins TRBV21-1 and TRBJ1-4; the listed D gene, TRBD1, was not tested against the DNA. TRBV21-1 is given as a pseudogene. The CDR3 is 15 amino acids. CDR3 residues: CASSKQGATNEKLFF. In DNA form, the CDR3 reads TGTGCCAGCAGCAAACAGGGGGCAACTAATGAAAAACTGTTTTTT.

This chain connects TRBV5-1 to TRBJ2-1; 8 bases agree with TRBD2. The CDR3 length is 15 residues. Germline CDR1 is SGHRS and CDR2 is YFSETQ. J was trimmed by 3 bases and V by 4 bases; bases with no gene match: 6. CDR3 DNA sequence: TGCGCCAGCAGCGCTAGAGCGGGGGTCTACAATGAGCAGTTCTTC. Its protein is CASSARAGVYNEQFF.

V is TRBV5-4 and J is TRBJ2-3; 13 nucleotides align to TRBD2. This CDR3 region has 17 residues. V shed 1 base, J shed 2 bases, and the junction held 4 bases outside the gene matches. CDR1 and CDR2 (germline): SGHNT, YYREEE (reference sequence). This chain's CDR3 is CASSLTSGGAVTDTQYF. In DNA, the CDR3 is TGTGCCAGCAGCTTGACTAGCGGGGGGGCGGTCACAGATACGCAGTATTTT.

This chain uses TRBV18 with TRBJ1-3; D might be TRBD1 (5 bases). Germline CDR1 and CDR2: KGHSH and LQKENI. The ends were cut back, 6 bases at V and 1 base at J, with 16 bases in the middle. This CDR3 contains 16 residues. CDR3 in DNA: TGTGCCAGCTCCGCTACCAAGGGGCCGTCTGGAAACACCATATATTTT. It yields the protein CASSATKGPSGNTIYF.

V usage is TRBV27 and J usage is TRBJ1-4; no clear D. The V and J ends lost 3 bases and 5 bases respectively, with 10 bases between them. The CDR3 is 14 residues long. Germline V gene lookup returns CDR1 MNHEY and CDR2 SMNVEV (reference sequence). The CDR3 spells CASSFLGPNEKLFF. The CDR3 DNA reads as TGTGCCAGCAGTTTCTTGGGCCCCAATGAAAAACTGTTTTTT.

This clone has only a few counts. The chain carries TRBV6-5 and TRBJ2-3; maybe TRBD2 (7 bases). This CDR3 region has 15 residues. V was clipped by 5 bases and J by 3 bases, with 15 bases between them. Germline V gives CDR1 MNHEY, CDR2 SVGAGI. The CDR3 bases are TGTGCCAGCAGTCGAGGGGGGGGGCGGACAGATACGCAGTATTTT. Its translation: CASSRGGGRTDTQYF.

This rearrangement joins TRBV28 to TRBJ1-4; D possibly corresponds to TRBD1 (5 bases). Trimming cost V 6 bases and J 5 bases, with 13 bases left between them. From germline, CDR1 is MDHEN and CDR2 SYDVKM. The CDR3 length is 14 residues. The CDR3 nucleotides are TGTGCCAGCAGCCGCCCCGGGGGAAATGAAAAACTGTTTTTT. Amino acids: CASSRPGGNEKLFF.

V and J are TRBV30 and TRBJ1-5, with D perhaps matching TRBD1 (5 bases). The CDR3 spans 15 residues. The germline V and J ends were trimmed by 1 base and 0 bases, with 10 bases remaining between them. Per the germline V gene, CDR1 is GTSNPN and CDR2 is SVGIG (reference sequence). CDR3 DNA: TGTGCCTGGAGTGGAAACAGGCTTAGCAATCAGCCCCAGCATTTT. This codes for CAWSGNRLSNQPQHF.

The chain employs TRBV7-9 and TRBJ1-6; possibly TRBD1 for D (5 bases). V lost 5 bases and J lost 8, with 10 bases in between. Germline V gene lookup returns CDR1 SEHNR and CDR2 FQNEAQ (reference sequence). The CDR3 consists of 13 residues. The CDR3 region has the DNA TGTGCCAGCAGCCTGGGGCATGATTCACCCCTCCACTTT. This translates into CASSLGHDSPLHF.

The J gene is TRBJ1-3, the V gene TRBV11-2; D is uncertain. There are 17 residues in the CDR3. In germline, CDR1 is SGHAT, CDR2 FQNNGV. V lost 3 bases and J 4 bases, leaving 19 bases between the germline ends. As DNA, the CDR3 is TGTGCCAGCAGCTTTTTAGGTTCTAGCACGCTCGGAAACACCATATATTTT. Its translation: CASSFLGSSTLGNTIYF.

The rearrangement links TRBV7-9 to TRBJ2-5, with 9 nucleotides matching TRBD2. CDR3 size: 14 residues. Trimming cost V 7 bases and J 5 bases; bases outside gene matches: 8. Germline V gives CDR1 SEHNR, CDR2 FQNEAQ (reference sequence). Here the CDR3 reads CASTYSGGGETQYF. The DNA of the CDR3 is TGTGCCAGCACCTATAGCGGGGGAGGGGAGACCCAGTACTTC.

This rearrangement joins TRBV14 to TRBJ2-4; perhaps TRBD2 as D (5 bases). The germline CDR1 and CDR2 sequences are SGHDN and FVKESK. V gave up 1 base and J gave up 9 bases, with 13 bases separating them. This CDR3 is built from 14 residues. The CDR3 nucleotides are TGTGCCAGCAGCCAAGTTGAGGGTTGGGGCATTCAGTACTTC. This gives the protein CASSQVEGWGIQYF.

The chain uses TRBV5-1 and TRBJ1-2, with 8 bases identical to TRBD1. Per germline, CDR1 SGHRS and CDR2 YFSETQ. The junction had 10 bases not matched to a gene; V was cut back by 4 bases and J by 5 bases. The CDR3 extends over 15 amino acids. CDR3: CASSKGTGGGYGYTF. The CDR3 DNA is TGCGCCAGCAGCAAAGGGACAGGCGGTGGATATGGCTACACCTTC.

In DNA, the CDR3 is TGTGCCACCAGCAGAAAAAGACAGGGGGCTTACACCGGGGAGCTGTTTTTT. It encodes CATSRKRQGAYTGELFF. The chain has TRBV15 and TRBJ2-2; the match to TRBD1 covers 10 bases. J lost 3 bases, V lost 2 bases, and 6 bases had no gene match. The CDR3 spans 17 residues. Germline values: CDR1 LNHNV, CDR2 YYDKDF (reference sequence).

The chain employs TRBV7-9 and TRBJ1-5, with D hard to call. V was trimmed by 1 base and J by 4 bases, leaving 5 bases between them. The CDR3 spans 13 residues. Germline CDR1 reads SEHNR; CDR2 reads FQNEAQ (reference sequence). The CDR3 loop is CASSLDINQPQHF. DNA of the CDR3: TGTGCCAGCAGCTTAGATATTAATCAGCCCCAGCATTTT.

V gene TRBV18 combines with J gene TRBJ2-7; TRBD1 agrees at 8 bases. This CDR3 spans 15 amino acids. The trim removed 3 bases at V and 6 bases at J, leaving 10 bases unmatched. CDR1 and CDR2 from the germline V gene are KGHSH and LQKENI. CDR3 coding DNA: TGTGCCAGCTCACCTGCCGTGACAGGGGTGGCCGAGCAGTACTTC. Translating it yields CASSPAVTGVAEQYF.

The rearrangement links TRBV2 to TRBJ1-2; no clear D. From germline, CDR1 is SNHLY and CDR2 FYNNEI. The CDR3 contains 14 residues. Trimming stripped 7 bases from V and 0 bases from J, with 12 bases between. The CDR3 region has the DNA TGTGCCAGCATCGGGGTGGCGGCTAACTATGGCTACACCTTC. Its translation is CASIGVAANYGYTF. Based on the CDR3 plus reference TRBV2 and TRBJ1-2, the full variable domain is EPEVTQTPSHQVTQMGQEVILRCVPISNHLYFYWYRQILGQKVEFLVSFYNNEISEKSEIFDDQFSVERPDGSNFTLKIRSTKLEDSAMYFCASIGVAANYGYTFGSGTRLTVV.

The V and J genes are TRBV5-1 and TRBJ1-2; D is undetermined. V lost 3 bases and J 0 bases, leaving 15 bases between the germline ends. The CDR3 is made up of 16 amino acids. CDR1 SGHRS and CDR2 YFSETQ come from the germline V gene. The CDR3 loop reads CASSSVSGTTNYGYTF. CDR3 bases: TGCGCCAGCAGCTCGGTTTCCGGCACTACTAACTATGGCTACACCTTC.

The chain has TRBV7-8 and TRBJ1-1; weak D call: TRBD1 (5 bases). Trimming left V 2 bases short and J 3 bases short, with 10 bases between. The CDR3 consists of 14 residues. Germline V lookup: CDR1 SGHVS, CDR2 FQNEAQ. CDR3 residues: CASSLRGGDTEAFF. The CDR3, as DNA: TGTGCCAGCAGCTTACGCGGGGGTGACACTGAAGCTTTCTTT.

The genes are TRBV14 and TRBJ1-3; unclear D gene. Trimming left V 4 bases short and J 0 bases short, with 10 bases between. The CDR3 runs 15 residues. Germline CDR1 reads SGHDN; CDR2 reads FVKESK. The DNA of the CDR3 is TGTGCCAGCAGCCGCCTAGTAAGCTCTGGAAACACCATATATTTT. It specifies CASSRLVSSGNTIYF.

The rearrangement joins TRBV18 to TRBJ2-7; 12 bases agree with TRBD1. The germline V gene has CDR1 KGHSH and CDR2 LQKENI. Trimming took 6 bases from V and 4 from J; bases not matched to a gene: 10. The CDR3 loop spans 16 amino acids. The CDR3, as DNA: TGTGCCAGCTCGCTTCAACCGGGACAGGGGGCGTACGAGCAGTACTTC. It specifies CASSLQPGQGAYEQYF.

The chain employs TRBV5-1 and TRBJ1-3, with D unclear. The V gene's germline CDR1 is SGHRS and CDR2 YFSETQ. This CDR3 has 15 amino acids. With 1 base removed from V and 0 bases from J, the gap between germline ends came to 8 bases. DNA of the CDR3: TGCGCCAGCAGCTTGTACCTCGGCTCTGGAAACACCATATATTTT. It is translated as CASSLYLGSGNTIYF.